Listed below are T cell receptor beta chains from one sample, sequenced in a study of blood T cells in healthy people across ages. TCRdb redid the calling of the 5' RACE reads with MiXCR, one entry per CDR3 protein. This table holds about 1,500,000 distinct CDR3 sequences, approximately 30% found once. Sequenced: blood. The source is a woman in her thirties in good health. Each CDR3 is given without its conserved first and last residue. Fields, in order: D gene, V gene, J gene, CDR3 protein. A D gene is named only where the DNA matches it firmly.

TRBD1	TRBV6-5	TRBJ2-1	ASSIGTGARYVQF
.	TRBV6-6	.	ASSYVLTTYNEQY
.	TRBV5-4	TRBJ1-2	ASSQDSLYGYT
.	TRBV9	TRBJ2-2	ASSVDLRLTRRGELF
.	TRBV9	TRBJ2-5	ASSSARGGRFETQY
.	TRBV5-1	TRBJ2-1	ASSTSTSSYNEQF
TRBD2	TRBV27	TRBJ2-1	ASHLTSGGMDEQF
.	TRBV29-1	TRBJ2-5	SVAGADQETQY
.	TRBV4-1	TRBJ2-7	ASSQRVPDYEQY
.	TRBV5-1	TRBJ2-7	ASTTTGGSYEQY
TRBD2	TRBV12-3/TRBV12-4	TRBJ2-7	ASTIRLAGGYEQY
.	TRBV29-1	TRBJ1-1	SVEDNGGFTEAF
.	TRBV7-2	TRBJ1-6	ASSLEALNSPLH
.	TRBV7-2	TRBJ1-2	ASSLAQGPTYGYT
.	TRBV12-3/TRBV12-4	TRBJ2-1	ASSFDANEQF
TRBD1	TRBV11-2	TRBJ1-2	ASSLGQGARGCT
TRBD2	TRBV6-2/TRBV6-3	TRBJ2-1	ASSFQDLAGGRNEQF
.	TRBV20-1	TRBJ2-7	SARHHGTSSSYEQY
.	TRBV12-3/TRBV12-4	TRBJ1-6	ASSLILDSASPLH
TRBD2	TRBV5-4	TRBJ2-7	ASRPGTSDSYEQY
.	TRBV12-3/TRBV12-4	TRBJ2-7	ASSPSGGGMSYEQY
.	TRBV15	TRBJ2-1	ATSRDGGTYNEQF
.	TRBV2	TRBJ1-4	ASGDRPEELF
.	TRBV5-4	TRBJ1-2	ASSLALSGTYGYT
.	TRBV5-1	TRBJ2-7	ASSLRGESYEQY
.	TRBV28	TRBJ1-6	ASSPGWGPRNSPLH
TRBD1	TRBV29-1	TRBJ2-1	SGGSTGYIVNEQF
.	TRBV6-5	TRBJ1-5	ASSYSAGEVGQPQH
.	TRBV4-3	.	ASSQDDTLGQLGEQY
TRBD1	TRBV20-1	TRBJ1-4	SASGTGGEKLF
.	TRBV20-1	TRBJ2-3	SARPSTDTQY
TRBD1	TRBV12-3/TRBV12-4	TRBJ2-6	ASSLGTGVGANVLT
TRBD2	TRBV11-2	TRBJ2-1	ASSWGTSGPVDEQF
.	TRBV7-9	TRBJ2-7	ASRTDGVPYEQY
TRBD1	TRBV20-1	TRBJ1-2	SARGGRDRGYGYT
.	TRBV5-4	TRBJ1-2	ASSLSVSRDYGYT
TRBD2	TRBV28	TRBJ2-1	ASSPSLGVAGDGEQF
TRBD1	TRBV20-1	TRBJ1-1	SARLAGGSTEAF
.	TRBV7-9	TRBJ2-3	ASSAAQGADTQY
.	TRBV20-1	TRBJ1-2	SARGQGHNYGYT